This entry concerns a single T cell receptor beta chain. Per germline, CDR1 LGHDT and CDR2 YNNKEL (reference sequence). CDR3 size: 11 residues. Trimming removed 5 bases from V and 6 bases from J, with 6 bases in between. Generated by immunoSEQ multiplex PCR, the TCRdb table keeps only in-frame clones and is missing some. The table includes 280,000 or so clones, 88% detected once. The record originates from a study of blood T cell repertoires in COVID-19. The clonotype comes from a woman under 40 who had recovered from COVID-19. This chain joins TRBV3-1 (or the pseudogene TRBV3-2) and TRBJ2-3; D is unresolved. Sequenced input: peripheral blood. CDR3 protein: CASSWADTQYF. For the CDR3, the DNA is TGTGCCAGCAGCTGGGCGGATACGCAGTATTTT.